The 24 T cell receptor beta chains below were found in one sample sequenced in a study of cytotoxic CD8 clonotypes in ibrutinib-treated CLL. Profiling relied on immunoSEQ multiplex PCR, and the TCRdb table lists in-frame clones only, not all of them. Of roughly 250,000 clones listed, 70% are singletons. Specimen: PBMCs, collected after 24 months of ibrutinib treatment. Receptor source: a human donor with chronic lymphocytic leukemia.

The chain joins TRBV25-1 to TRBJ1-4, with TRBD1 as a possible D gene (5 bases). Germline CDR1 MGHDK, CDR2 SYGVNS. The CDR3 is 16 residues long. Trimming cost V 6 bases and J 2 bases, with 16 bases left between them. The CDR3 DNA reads TGTGCCAGCAGCACCACCGGGGGAGACACTAATGAAAAACTGTTTTTT. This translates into CASSTTGGDTNEKLFF.

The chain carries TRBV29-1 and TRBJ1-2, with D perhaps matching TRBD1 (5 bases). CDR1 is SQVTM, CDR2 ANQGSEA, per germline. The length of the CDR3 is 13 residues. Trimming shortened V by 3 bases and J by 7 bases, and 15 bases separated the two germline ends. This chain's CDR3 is CSVDRGRSPGYTF. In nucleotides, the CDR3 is TGCAGCGTTGATCGGGGCAGGTCCCCTGGCTACACCTTC.

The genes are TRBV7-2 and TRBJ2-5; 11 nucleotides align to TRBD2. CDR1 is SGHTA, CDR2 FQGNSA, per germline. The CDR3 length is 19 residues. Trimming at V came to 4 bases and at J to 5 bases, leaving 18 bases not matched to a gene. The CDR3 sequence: CASSSHTYTSGRGGETQYF. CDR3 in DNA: TGTGCCAGCAGCTCCCACACATACACTAGCGGGAGAGGAGGGGAGACCCAGTACTTC.

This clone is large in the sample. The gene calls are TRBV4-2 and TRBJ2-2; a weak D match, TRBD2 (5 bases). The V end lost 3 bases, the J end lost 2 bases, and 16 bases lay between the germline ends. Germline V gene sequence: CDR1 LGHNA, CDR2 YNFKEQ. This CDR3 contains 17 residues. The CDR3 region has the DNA TGTGCCAGCAGCCAGGGGAGAAGGCCGCTTAACACCGGGGAGCTGTTTTTT. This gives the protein CASSQGRRPLNTGELFF.

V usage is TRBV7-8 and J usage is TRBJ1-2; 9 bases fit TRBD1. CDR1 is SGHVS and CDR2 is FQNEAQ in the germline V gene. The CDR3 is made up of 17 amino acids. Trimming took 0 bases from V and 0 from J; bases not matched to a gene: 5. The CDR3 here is CASSLAGTGITNYGYTF. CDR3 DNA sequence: TGTGCCAGCAGCTTAGCCGGGACAGGGATCACTAACTATGGCTACACCTTC.

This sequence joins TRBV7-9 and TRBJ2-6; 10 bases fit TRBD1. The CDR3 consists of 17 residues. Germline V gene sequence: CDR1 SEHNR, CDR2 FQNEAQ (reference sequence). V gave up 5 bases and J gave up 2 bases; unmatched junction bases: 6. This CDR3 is CASSPRDRGPGANVLTF. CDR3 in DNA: TGTGCCAGCAGCCCCCGAGACAGGGGGCCTGGGGCCAACGTCCTGACTTTC.

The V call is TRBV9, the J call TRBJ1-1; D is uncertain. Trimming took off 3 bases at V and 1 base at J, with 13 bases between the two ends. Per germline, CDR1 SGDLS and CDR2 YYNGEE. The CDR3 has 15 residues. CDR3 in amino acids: CASSETSLGNTEAFF. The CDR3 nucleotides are TGTGCCAGCAGCGAGACCTCCCTAGGGAACACTGAAGCTTTCTTT.

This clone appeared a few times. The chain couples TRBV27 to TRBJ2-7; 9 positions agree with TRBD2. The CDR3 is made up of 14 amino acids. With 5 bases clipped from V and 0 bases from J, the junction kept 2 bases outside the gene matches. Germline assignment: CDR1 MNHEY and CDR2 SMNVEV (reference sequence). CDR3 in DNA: TGTGCCAGCAGTCGTAGCGGGAGCTCCTACGAGCAGTACTTC. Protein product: CASSRSGSSYEQYF.

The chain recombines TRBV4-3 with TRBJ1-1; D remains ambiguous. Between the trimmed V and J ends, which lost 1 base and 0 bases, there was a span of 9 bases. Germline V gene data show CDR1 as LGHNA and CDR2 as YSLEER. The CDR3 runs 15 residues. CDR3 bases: TGCGCCAGCAGCCAAGCCGTCAGTATGAACACTGAAGCTTTCTTT. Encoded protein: CASSQAVSMNTEAFF.

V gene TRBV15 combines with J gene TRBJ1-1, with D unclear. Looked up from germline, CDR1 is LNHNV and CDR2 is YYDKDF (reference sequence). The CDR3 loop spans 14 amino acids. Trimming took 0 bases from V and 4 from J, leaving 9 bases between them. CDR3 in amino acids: CATSRDIESTEAFF. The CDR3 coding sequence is TGTGCCACCAGCAGAGATATAGAGAGCACTGAAGCTTTCTTT.

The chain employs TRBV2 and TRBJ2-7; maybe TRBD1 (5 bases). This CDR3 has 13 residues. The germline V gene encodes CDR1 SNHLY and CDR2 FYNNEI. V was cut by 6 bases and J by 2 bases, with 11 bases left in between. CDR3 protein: CASRAQGTYEQYF. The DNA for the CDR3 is TGTGCCAGCAGAGCCCAGGGAACCTACGAGCAGTACTTC.

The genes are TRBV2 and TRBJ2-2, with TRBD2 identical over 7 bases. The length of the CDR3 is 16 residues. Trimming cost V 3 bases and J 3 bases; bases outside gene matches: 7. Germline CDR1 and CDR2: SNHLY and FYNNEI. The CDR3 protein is CASSERPLADTGELFF. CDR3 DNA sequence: TGTGCCAGCAGTGAGAGGCCGCTAGCGGACACCGGGGAGCTGTTTTTT.

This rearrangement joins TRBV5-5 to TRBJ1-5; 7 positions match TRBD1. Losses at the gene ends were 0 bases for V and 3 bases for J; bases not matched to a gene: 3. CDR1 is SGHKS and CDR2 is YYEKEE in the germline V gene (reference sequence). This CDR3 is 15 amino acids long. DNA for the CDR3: TGTGCCAGCAGCTTGGCACAGGGGATCAATCAGCCCCAGCATTTT. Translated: CASSLAQGINQPQHF.

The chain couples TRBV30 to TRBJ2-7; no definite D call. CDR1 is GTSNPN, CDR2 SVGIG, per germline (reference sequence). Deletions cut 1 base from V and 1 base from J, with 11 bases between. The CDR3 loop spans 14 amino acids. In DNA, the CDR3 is TGTGCCTGGAGTGGGTTGGTGGATTCCTACGAGCAGTACTTC. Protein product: CAWSGLVDSYEQYF.

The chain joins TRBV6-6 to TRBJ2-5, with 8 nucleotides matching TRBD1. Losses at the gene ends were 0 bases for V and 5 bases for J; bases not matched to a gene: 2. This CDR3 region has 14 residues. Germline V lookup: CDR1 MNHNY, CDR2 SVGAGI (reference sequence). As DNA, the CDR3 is TGTGCCAGCAGTTACTCGAGACAGGGGGAGACCCAGTACTTC. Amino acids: CASSYSRQGETQYF.

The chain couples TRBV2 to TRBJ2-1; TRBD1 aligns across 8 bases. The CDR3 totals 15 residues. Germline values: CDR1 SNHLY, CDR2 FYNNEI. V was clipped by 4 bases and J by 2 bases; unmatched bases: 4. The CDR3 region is CASSGGTGPYNEQFF. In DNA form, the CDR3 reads TGTGCCAGCAGTGGGGGGACAGGACCCTACAATGAGCAGTTCTTC.

The CDR3 sequence: CASSQAEGFKQYF. The CDR3 DNA is TGCGCCAGCAGCCAAGCAGAGGGTTTCAAGCAGTACTTC. This rearrangement joins TRBV4-1 to TRBJ2-7; a weak D match, TRBD2 (5 bases). CDR3 length equals 13 residues. Trimming removed 1 base at V and 8 bases at J, with 12 bases between. The germline gives CDR1 MGHRA, CDR2 YSYEKL.

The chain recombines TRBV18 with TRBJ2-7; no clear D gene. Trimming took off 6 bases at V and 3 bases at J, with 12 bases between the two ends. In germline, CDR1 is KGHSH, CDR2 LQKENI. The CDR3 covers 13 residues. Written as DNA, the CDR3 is TGTGCCAGCTCCCCCTTGGAGAACTACGAGCAGTACTTC. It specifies CASSPLENYEQYF. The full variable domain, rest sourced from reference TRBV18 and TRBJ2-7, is NAGVMQNPRHLVRRRGQEARLRCSPMKGHSHVYWYRQLPEEGLKFMVYLQKENIIDESGMPKERFSAEFPKEGPSILRIQQVVRGDSAAYFCASSPLENYEQYFGPGTRLTVT.

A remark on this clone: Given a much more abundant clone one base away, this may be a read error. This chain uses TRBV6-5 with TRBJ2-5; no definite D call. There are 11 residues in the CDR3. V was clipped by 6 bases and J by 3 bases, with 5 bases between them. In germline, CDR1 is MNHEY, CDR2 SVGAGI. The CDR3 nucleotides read TGTGCCAGCAGCTTGGAAGAGACCCAGTACTTC. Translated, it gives CASSLEETQYF.

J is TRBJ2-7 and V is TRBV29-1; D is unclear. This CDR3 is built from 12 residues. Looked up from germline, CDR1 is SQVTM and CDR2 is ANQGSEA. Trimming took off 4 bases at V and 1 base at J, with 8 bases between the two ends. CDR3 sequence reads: CSVGAGSYEQYF. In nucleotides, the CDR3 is TGCAGCGTTGGAGCTGGATCCTACGAGCAGTACTTC.

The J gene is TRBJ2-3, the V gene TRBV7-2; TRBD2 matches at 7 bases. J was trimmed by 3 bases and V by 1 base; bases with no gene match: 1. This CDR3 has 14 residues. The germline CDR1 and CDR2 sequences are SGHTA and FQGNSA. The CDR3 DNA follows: TGTGCCAGCAGCTTAGTTAGCGGGACAGATACGCAGTATTTT. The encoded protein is CASSLVSGTDTQYF.

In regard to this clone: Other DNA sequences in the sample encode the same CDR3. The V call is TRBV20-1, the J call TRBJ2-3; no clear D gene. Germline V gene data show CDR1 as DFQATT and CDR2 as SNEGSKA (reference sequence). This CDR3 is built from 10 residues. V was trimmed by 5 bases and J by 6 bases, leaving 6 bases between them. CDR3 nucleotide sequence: TGCAGTGCTTCCACGGATACGCAGTATTTT. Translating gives CSASTDTQYF.

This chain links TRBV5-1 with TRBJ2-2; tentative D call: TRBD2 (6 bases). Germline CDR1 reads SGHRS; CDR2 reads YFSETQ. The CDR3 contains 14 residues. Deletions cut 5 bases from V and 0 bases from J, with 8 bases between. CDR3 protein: CASSVAANTGELFF. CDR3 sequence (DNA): TGCGCCAGCAGTGTAGCGGCGAACACCGGGGAGCTGTTTTTT.

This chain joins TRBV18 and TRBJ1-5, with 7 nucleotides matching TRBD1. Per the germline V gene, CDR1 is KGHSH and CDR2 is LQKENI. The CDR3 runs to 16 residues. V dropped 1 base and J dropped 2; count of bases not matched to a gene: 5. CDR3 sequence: CASSPQGQLGNQPQHF. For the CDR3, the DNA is TGTGCCAGCTCACCACAGGGACAGCTCGGCAATCAGCCCCAGCATTTT. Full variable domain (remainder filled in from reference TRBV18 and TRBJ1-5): NAGVMQNPRHLVRRRGQEARLRCSPMKGHSHVYWYRQLPEEGLKFMVYLQKENIIDESGMPKERFSAEFPKEGPSILRIQQVVRGDSAAYFCASSPQGQLGNQPQHFGDGTRLSIL.